These T cell receptor beta chains were read from a single sample in a study of control samples from healthy donors and cancer patients. Generated by immunoSEQ multiplex PCR, the TCRdb table keeps only in-frame clones and is missing some. There are 15,000 to 20,000 clones in the sample; roughly 84% occur only once, and roughly 12% lies in the top ten. What was sequenced was PBMCs. The receptor set was obtained from an older woman with colorectal cancer. CDR3s include the opening cysteine and the closing phenylalanine or tryptophan. The D gene is left open where the match is weak. The size field is filled for only some rows; it gives once, few, many or a size class.

TRBJ2-7,-,TRBV7-3,-,CASSRGGGEKSGEQYF,TGTGCCAGCAGCCGGGGAGGGGGCGAAAAATCGGGCGAGCAGTACTTC
TRBJ2-5,TRBD2,TRBV7-2,-,CASSRGTSGIQETQYF,TGTGCCAGCAGCAGGGGGACTAGCGGGATCCAAGAGACCCAGTACTTC
TRBJ2-2,TRBD2,TRBV7-8,-,CASSSGLAGGTGELFF,TGTGCCAGCAGCTCGGGACTAGCGGGAGGGACCGGGGAGCTGTTTTTT
TRBJ2-1,TRBD2,TRBV7-2,-,CASSSPGLAGGNEQFF,TGTGCCAGCAGCTCCCCAGGACTAGCGGGAGGCAATGAGCAGTTCTTC
TRBJ2-3,-,TRBV19,-,CASRRGKDTDTQYF,TGTGCCAGTAGAAGGGGTAAGGACACAGATACGCAGTATTTT
TRBJ2-3,-,TRBV5-1,few,CASSLQSSSDTQYF,TGCGCCAGCAGCTTGCAGAGCTCCTCGGATACGCAGTATTTT
TRBJ1-2,-,TRBV25-1,-,CASSDQGGYGYTF,TGTGCCAGCAGTGACCAGGGAGGATATGGCTACACCTTC
TRBJ1-2,-,TRBV4-3,-,CASSQEWGRQTF,TGCGCCAGCAGCCAAGAATGGGGCAGGCAAACCTTC
TRBJ1-2,-,TRBV18,-,CASSSGSPNYGYTF,TGTGCCAGCTCATCGGGGTCCCCAAACTATGGCTACACCTTC
TRBJ1-2,-,TRBV7-2,-,CASSLGGPYGYTF,TGTGCCAGCAGCTTAGGGGGGCCCTATGGCTACACCTTC
TRBJ2-7,-,TRBV4-1,-,CASSPSTDEQYF,TGCGCCAGCAGCCCCTCAACTGACGAGCAGTACTTC
TRBJ1-2,-,TRBV6-2/TRBV6-3,-,CASSPSTYGYTF,TGTGCCAGCAGTCCCTCAACCTATGGCTACACCTTC
TRBJ1-2,-,TRBV11-2,-,CASSLEERSPYGYTF,TGTGCCAGCAGCTTGGAGGAGAGGTCGCCCTATGGCTACACCTTC
TRBJ2-5,-,TRBV5-4,once,CASSPAQVRQETQYF,TGTGCCAGCAGCCCGGCCCAGGTTAGACAAGAGACCCAGTACTTC
TRBJ1-5,-,TRBV5-6,-,CASSLGSGAGNQPQHF,TGTGCCAGCAGCTTGGGGTCTGGGGCTGGCAATCAGCCCCAGCATTTT
TRBJ1-2,TRBD1,TRBV9,-,CASSAGSQRGHGYTF,TGTGCCAGCAGCGCCGGGTCCCAAAGGGGGCATGGCTACACCTTC
TRBJ2-3,-,TRBV6-2/TRBV6-3,-,CASSSVTADTQYF,TGTGCCAGCAGCTCCGTGACGGCAGATACGCAGTATTTT
TRBJ2-7,TRBD2,TRBV10-3,-,CAIRPAGTSGGEQYF,TGTGCCATCAGACCCGCCGGGACTAGCGGCGGTGAGCAGTACTTC
TRBJ2-7,TRBD2,TRBV20-1,-,CSASGGLAGTYEQYF,TGCAGTGCTAGTGGGGGACTAGCGGGGACCTACGAGCAGTACTTC
TRBJ2-2,-,TRBV27,once,CASSLSSTITGELFF,TGTGCCAGCAGTTTATCAAGCACGATCACCGGGGAGCTGTTTTTT
TRBJ1-2,-,TRBV5-1,once,CASSLYSSYGYTF,TGCGCCAGCAGCTTGTACAGCAGCTATGGCTACACCTTC
TRBJ1-2,-,TRBV12-3/TRBV12-4,few,CASSLRGWGYTF,TGTGCCAGCAGTTTGAGGGGCTGGGGCTACACCTTC
TRBJ1-4,-,TRBV12-3/TRBV12-4,-,CASSFSLNEKLFF,TGTGCCAGCAGTTTCAGTCTCAATGAAAAACTGTTTTTT
TRBJ2-7,-,TRBV2,few,CASSEGTASSYEQYF,TGTGCCAGCAGTGAAGGGACGGCGAGCTCCTACGAGCAGTACTTC
TRBJ2-3,-,TRBV12-3/TRBV12-4,-,CASWGTDTQYF,TGTGCCAGCTGGGGTACAGATACGCAGTATTTT
TRBJ2-3,-,TRBV4-3,-,CASSPNAGIGTDTQYF,TGCGCCAGCAGCCCCAACGCCGGGATCGGCACAGATACGCAGTATTTT
TRBJ1-3,-,TRBV12-3/TRBV12-4,-,CASSPTADTIYF,TGTGCCAGCAGTCCCACAGCTGACACCATATATTTT
TRBJ1-2,-,TRBV27,medium-sized,CASSFSFKGDLYGYTF,TGTGCCAGCAGTTTCTCATTCAAAGGCGATCTCTATGGCTACACCTTC
TRBJ2-1,TRBD2,TRBV19,-,CASSRVGLADGGNEQFF,TGTGCCAGTAGTAGGGTCGGACTAGCGGATGGGGGTAATGAGCAGTTCTTC
TRBJ1-2,-,TRBV5-6,few,CASSLGQNYGYTF,TGTGCCAGCAGCTTGGGACAGAACTATGGCTACACCTTC
TRBJ2-3,-,TRBV6-5,-,CASSYYASADTQYF,TGTGCCAGCAGTTACTATGCTAGCGCAGATACGCAGTATTTT
TRBJ2-3,TRBD1,TRBV5-1,-,CASSLADRGITDTQYF,TGCGCCAGCAGCTTGGCCGACAGGGGCATAACAGATACGCAGTATTTT
TRBJ2-7,-,TRBV6-1,-,CASSEARLYEQYF,TGTGCCAGCAGTGAAGCTAGACTGTACGAGCAGTACTTC
TRBJ1-5,-,TRBV6-2/TRBV6-3,few,CASSSGQPQHF,TGTGCCAGCAGTTCAGGGCAGCCCCAGCATTTT
TRBJ1-6,TRBD1,TRBV6-1,few,CASSEGAGGTPLHF,TGTGCCAGCAGTGAAGGGGCAGGGGGTACACCCCTCCACTTT
TRBJ1-2,-,TRBV12-3/TRBV12-4,-,CASSIGTNYGYTF,TGTGCCAGCAGTATAGGGACTAACTATGGCTACACCTTC
TRBJ1-2,-,TRBV27,-,CASSFSLVRGHGYTF,TGTGCCAGCAGTTTTTCCCTCGTCAGGGGCCATGGCTACACCTTC
TRBJ1-1,TRBD1,TRBV10-3,few,CATSGQGDSEAFF,TGTGCCACCAGCGGACAGGGGGATAGTGAAGCTTTCTTT
TRBJ1-4,-,TRBV7-8,-,CASSPGQREKLFF,TGTGCCAGCAGCCCAGGGCAACGGGAAAAACTGTTTTTT
TRBJ1-2,TRBD1,TRBV14,-,CASSLGQGYGYTF,TGTGCCAGCAGCCTAGGACAGGGCTATGGCTACACCTTC
TRBJ2-2,-,TRBV10-3,-,CAIRTGGGVPGELFF,TGTGCCATTAGAACTGGGGGCGGTGTTCCCGGGGAGCTGTTTTTT
TRBJ2-7,TRBD2,TRBV7-6,few,CASSSSGGPAYEQYF,TGTGCCAGCAGTTCTAGCGGGGGCCCAGCCTACGAGCAGTACTTC